Sequencing of this TCR beta chain was carried out in a study of shared clonotypes between healthy human individuals. The study's findings and limits: Naive subsets usually exceeded memory subsets in estimated richness. Large sequencing depth failed to make sorted-subset sequencing complete, rarefaction showed. Clonotypes not shared had lower generation probabilities than those common to all four donors.

The CDR3 consists of 15 residues. Germline lookup yields CDR1 SGHTA and CDR2 FQGNSA. Germline trimming cut 3 bases from V and 6 bases from J; bases unmatched to any gene: 4. This table comes from immunoSEQ multiplex PCR, and its TCRdb copy is limited to in-frame clones, with some not included. Of about 730,000 clones in the sample, roughly two thirds are singletons; the top ten hold roughly 1.8%. A split of CD4+ cells into CD45RA+ naive and CD45RA-negative memory subsets was performed. On this clone: Its cognate antigen is unknown.

Sequences were obtained from memory CD4+ T cells sorted from blood. Indicated subset: CD45RA-negative fraction. The receptor's source is a woman aged 25 to 39 in good health. This sequence joins TRBV7-2 and TRBJ2-1; 11 bases align to TRBD1. The DNA of the CDR3 is TGTGCCAGCAGCTTCGCCGGGACAGGGGGCAATGAGCAGTTCTTC. Protein product: CASSFAGTGGNEQFF.